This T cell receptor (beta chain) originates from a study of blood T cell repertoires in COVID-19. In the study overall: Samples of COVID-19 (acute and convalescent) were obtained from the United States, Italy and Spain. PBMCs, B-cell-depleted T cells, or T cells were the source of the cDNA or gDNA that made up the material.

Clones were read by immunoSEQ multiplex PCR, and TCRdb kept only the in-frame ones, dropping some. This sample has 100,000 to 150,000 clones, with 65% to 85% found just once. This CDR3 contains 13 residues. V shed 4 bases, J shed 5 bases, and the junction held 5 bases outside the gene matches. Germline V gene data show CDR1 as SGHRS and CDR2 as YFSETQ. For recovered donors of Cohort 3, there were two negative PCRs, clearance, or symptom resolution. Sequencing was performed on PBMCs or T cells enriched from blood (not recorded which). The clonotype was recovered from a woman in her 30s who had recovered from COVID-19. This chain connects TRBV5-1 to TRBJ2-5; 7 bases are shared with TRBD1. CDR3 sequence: CASSQGGRETQYF. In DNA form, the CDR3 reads TGCGCCAGCAGCCAAGGGGGCCGGGAGACCCAGTACTTC.